This T cell receptor beta chain was sequenced for a study of blood T cell repertoires in COVID-19. Study context: From T cells, B-cell-depleted T cells, or PBMCs came the material, which was cDNA or gDNA.

Trimming cost V 1 base and J 2 bases; bases outside gene matches: 2. Germline V gene sequence: CDR1 SGDLS, CDR2 YYNGEE. The CDR3 runs to 16 residues. Method: immunoSEQ multiplex PCR; TCRdb's copy keeps in-frame clones and lacks some. This sample has about 120,000 clones, with about four fifths found just once. This clone showed up just a few times. The TCR comes from a man aged 65-85 years with acute or convalescent COVID-19. The chain joins TRBV9 to TRBJ1-6, with 8 bases fitting TRBD1. Sequencing was carried out using peripheral blood. The CDR3 reads CASSVLDRAYNSPLHF. The CDR3 nucleotides read TGTGCCAGCAGCGTATTGGACAGGGCCTATAATTCACCCCTCCACTTT. Filled out from reference TRBV9 and TRBJ1-6, the complete variable domain reads DSGVTQTPKHLITATGQRVTLRCSPRSGDLSVYWYQQSLDQGLQFLIQYYNGEERAKGNILERFSAQQFPDLHSELNLSSLELGDSALYFCASSVLDRAYNSPLHFGNGTRLTVT.